This T cell receptor beta chain derives from a study of siplizumab effects on memory and regulatory T cells. TCRdb's copy holds only in-frame clones and misses some; the assay was immunoSEQ multiplex PCR. In the table there are about 100,000 clones, 80% to 95% of which are singletons. The CDR3 has 17 residues. V lost 5 bases, J lost 1 base, and 13 bases stayed unmatched. Germline V lookup: CDR1 MGHRA, CDR2 YSYEKL. The rearrangement links TRBV4-1 to TRBJ1-1; 7 bases are shared with TRBD1. The material sequenced was CD4+ T cells sorted from blood. This TCR came from a human donor in good health. Some clones in this sample may be carry-over from other donors' samples. CDR3 region: CASSRTITGTENTEAFF. The CDR3 bases are TGCGCCAGCAGCAGAACCATCACCGGGACAGAGAACACTGAAGCTTTCTTT.